What follows is one T cell receptor (beta chain) and its context. Its matching antigen is unknown. These data belong to a study of cytomegalovirus exposure and HLA in healthy donors. General study points: For most TCR sequences rarity was the rule, although some public TCRs occurred in many donors.

PCR amplification relied on 60 Vbeta primers (plus 13 Jbeta primers). Assay used: immunoSEQ multiplex PCR; TCRdb lists only in-frame clones, some missing. This table has fewer than 200,000 clones, about 81% appearing once. Sequencing used PBMCs. The TCR originated in a girl aged 2-15 years in good health and CMV-seropositive.

CDR3 nucleotide sequence: TGTGCCAGCAGTGTAAAAAATGAGCAGTTCTTC. Its protein is CASSVKNEQFF. V usage is TRBV2 and J usage is TRBJ2-1; D is unclear. The CDR3 is 11 residues long. CDR1 and CDR2 from the germline V gene are SNHLY and FYNNEI. The V gene lost 4 bases and the J gene lost 7 bases, with 5 bases spanning the gap.